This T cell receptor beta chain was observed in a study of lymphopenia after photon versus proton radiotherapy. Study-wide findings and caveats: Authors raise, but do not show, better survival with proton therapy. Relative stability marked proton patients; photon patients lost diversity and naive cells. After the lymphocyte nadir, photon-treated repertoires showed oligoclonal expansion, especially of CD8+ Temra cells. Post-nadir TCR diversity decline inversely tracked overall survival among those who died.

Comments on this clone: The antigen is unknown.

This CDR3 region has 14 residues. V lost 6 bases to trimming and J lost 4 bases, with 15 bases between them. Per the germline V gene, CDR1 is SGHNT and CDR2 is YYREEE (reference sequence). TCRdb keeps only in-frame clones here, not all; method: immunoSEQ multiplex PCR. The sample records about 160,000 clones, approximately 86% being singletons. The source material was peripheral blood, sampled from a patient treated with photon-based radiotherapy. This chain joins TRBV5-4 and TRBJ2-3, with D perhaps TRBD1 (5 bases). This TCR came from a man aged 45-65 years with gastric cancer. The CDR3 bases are TGTGCCAGCACCCAAAGACAGAGTCCAGATACGCAGTATTTT. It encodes CASTQRQSPDTQYF.